Listed here are 21 T cell receptor beta chains from one sample, sequenced in a study of T cell repertoires in cytomegalovirus infection. TCRdb analysed the reads with MiXCR anew, one entry per CDR3 protein. Of under 850,000 distinct CDR3 sequences listed, roughly 35% are singletons. The sequencing sample was made of PBMCs. The receptor set was obtained from a human donor in good health (CMV status not recorded). Some clones in this sample may be carry-over from other donors' samples.

This chain connects TRBV5-5 to TRBJ1-6, with D hard to call. Germline CDR1 reads SGHKS; CDR2 reads YYEKEE (reference sequence). Trimming removed 0 bases from V and 4 bases from J, with 8 bases in between. The CDR3 has 15 residues. CDR3 DNA: TGTGCCAGCAGCTTGGTGGGGAATTATAATTCACCCCTCCACTTT. Translating it yields CASSLVGNYNSPLHF.

This clonotype was seen only once. The rearrangement links TRBV29-1 to TRBJ2-3, with TRBD2 identical over 7 bases. CDR1 is SQVTM, CDR2 ANQGSEA, per germline. This CDR3 comprises 14 residues. Trimming took 3 bases from V and 3 from J; bases not matched to a gene: 6. The CDR3 sequence is CSVERSGITDTQYF. CDR3 bases: TGCAGCGTTGAGAGGAGCGGGATTACAGATACGCAGTATTTT.

The rearrangement uses TRBV7-2 and TRBJ2-2; 8 nucleotides line up with TRBD1. The CDR3 runs to 15 residues. Per the germline V gene, CDR1 is SGHTA and CDR2 is FQGNSA. With 5 bases clipped from V and 4 bases from J, the junction kept 6 bases outside the gene matches. CDR3 DNA: TGTGCCAGCAGCAGGGACAGGATGGGCACCGGGGAGCTGTTTTTT. This codes for CASSRDRMGTGELFF. Looking up the rest from reference TRBV7-2 and TRBJ2-2 gives the full variable domain: GAGVSQSPSNKVTEKGKDVELRCDPISGHTALYWYRQSLGQGLEFLIYFQGNSAPDKSGLPSDRFSAERTGGSVSTLTIQRTQQEDSAVYLCASSRDRMGTGELFFGEGSRLTVL.

The V call is TRBV7-2, the J call TRBJ1-2; possible D gene TRBD1, 5 bases. CDR1 is SGHTA, CDR2 FQGNSA, per germline. The CDR3 is made up of 12 amino acids. Trimming stripped 3 bases from V and 5 bases from J, with 7 bases between. CDR3 DNA: TGTGCCAGCAGCTTGGACAAGTATGGCTACACCTTC. It specifies CASSLDKYGYTF.

This clonotype showed up many times. The DNA for the CDR3 is TGTGCCAGCAGCAATCACCAAGACACGGACACTGAAGCTTTCTTT. Translated, it gives CASSNHQDTDTEAFF. This chain joins TRBV7-8 and TRBJ1-1; D is ambiguous. CDR1 and CDR2 from the germline V gene are SGHVS and FQNEAQ. This CDR3 spans 15 amino acids. V lost 5 bases, J lost 3 bases, and 16 bases lay in between.

The chain combines TRBV20-1 with TRBJ2-7; possibly TRBD1 for D (6 bases). The CDR3 runs to 14 residues. Germline assignment: CDR1 DFQATT and CDR2 SNEGSKA (reference sequence). V dropped 1 base and J dropped 2 bases, with 12 bases sitting between them. The CDR3 reads CSARVPAGAYEQYF. DNA of the CDR3: TGCAGTGCTAGAGTTCCGGCAGGGGCCTACGAGCAGTACTTC.

The V gene is TRBV28, the J gene TRBJ2-5, with D possibly being TRBD1 (5 bases). The CDR3 loop spans 15 amino acids. V lost 3 bases to trimming and J lost 2 bases, with 13 bases between them. CDR1 MDHEN and CDR2 SYDVKM come from the germline V gene. This CDR3 reads CASSFSGNWQETQYF. The CDR3 nucleotides read TGTGCCAGCAGTTTTTCAGGGAACTGGCAAGAGACCCAGTACTTC.

This chain connects TRBV24-1 to TRBJ1-2; no clear D gene. CDR1 and CDR2 from the germline V gene are KGHDR and SFDVKD. The V end lost 3 bases, the J end lost 4 bases, and 8 bases lay between the germline ends. The CDR3 spans 13 residues. The CDR3 DNA is TGTGCCACCAGTGATGGACGGTCCTATGGCTACACCTTC. The encoded protein is CATSDGRSYGYTF.

This sequence joins TRBV7-8 and TRBJ1-5, with D uncertain. The CDR3 consists of 16 residues. In germline, CDR1 is SGHVS, CDR2 FQNEAQ. The ends were cut back, 1 base at V and 7 bases at J, with 17 bases in the middle. The DNA of the CDR3 is TGTGCCAGCAGCTTAGTATTTGACCGGGCGGGCCAGCCCCAGCATTTT. This gives the protein CASSLVFDRAGQPQHF.

This clonotype was found a few times. The chain couples TRBV28 to TRBJ1-5; possible D gene TRBD1, 6 bases. Trimming cost V 6 bases and J 2 bases, with 17 bases left between them. The CDR3 runs to 16 residues. Germline-derived CDR1 and CDR2 are MDHEN and SYDVKM. CDR3 DNA: TGTGCCAGCAGCAACTCGAGGACAGCAGGCAATCAGCCCCAGCATTTT. Encoded protein: CASSNSRTAGNQPQHF. Using reference TRBV28 and TRBJ1-5 for the parts outside the CDR3, the full variable domain is DVKVTQSSRYLVKRTGEKVFLECVQDMDHENMFWYRQDPGLGLRLIYFSYDVKMKEKGDIPEGYSVSREKKERFSLILESASTNQTSMYLCASSNSRTAGNQPQHFGDGTRLSIL.

The J gene is TRBJ1-2, the V gene TRBV2; D is uncertain. Germline assignment: CDR1 SNHLY and CDR2 FYNNEI. CDR3 length: 14 residues. V was trimmed by 1 base and J by 8 bases, leaving 14 bases between them. CDR3 residues: CASSEGPYVKGYTF. CDR3 in DNA: TGTGCCAGCAGTGAAGGACCGTACGTTAAAGGCTACACCTTC.

A few counts support this clonotype. The V call is TRBV7-2, the J call TRBJ1-5; D is ambiguous. Trimming stripped 0 bases from V and 6 bases from J, with 12 bases between. The CDR3 totals 15 residues. CDR1 and CDR2 (germline): SGHTA, FQGNSA. CDR3 DNA: TGTGCCAGCAGCTTAGCAAGGGTTGAGCGTCAGCCCCAGCATTTT. Its protein product is CASSLARVERQPQHF. Filled out from reference TRBV7-2 and TRBJ1-5, the complete variable domain reads GAGVSQSPSNKVTEKGKDVELRCDPISGHTALYWYRQSLGQGLEFLIYFQGNSAPDKSGLPSDRFSAERTGGSVSTLTIQRTQQEDSAVYLCASSLARVERQPQHFGDGTRLSIL.

This clonotype was detected ten times or more. V and J are TRBV7-2 and TRBJ2-7, with D possibly being TRBD1 or TRBD2 (5 bases each). V lost 2 bases, J lost 7 bases, and 9 bases lay in between. The germline gives CDR1 SGHTA, CDR2 FQGNSA. The CDR3 has 12 amino acids. CDR3 nucleotide sequence: TGTGCCAGCAGCTTAAACGGGGCAGAGCAGTACTTC. This gives the protein CASSLNGAEQYF. Filled out from reference TRBV7-2 and TRBJ2-7, the complete variable domain reads GAGVSQSPSNKVTEKGKDVELRCDPISGHTALYWYRQSLGQGLEFLIYFQGNSAPDKSGLPSDRFSAERTGGSVSTLTIQRTQQEDSAVYLCASSLNGAEQYFGPGTRLTVT.

There are a few counts of this clonotype. The CDR3 bases are TGTGCCAGCAGCACAGGGGTCCTCTCTGGAAACACCATATATTTT. Its protein product is CASSTGVLSGNTIYF. The rearrangement links TRBV7-9 to TRBJ1-3, with 7 positions matching TRBD1. V gave up 5 bases and J gave up 0 bases; unmatched junction bases: 4. The CDR3 runs to 15 residues. From germline, CDR1 is SEHNR and CDR2 FQNEAQ (reference sequence).

The chain has TRBV5-4 and TRBJ2-1, with unresolved D. The CDR3 extends over 14 amino acids. Germline lookup yields CDR1 SGHNT and CDR2 YYREEE (reference sequence). V was shortened by 4 bases and J by 4 bases, with 12 bases between the two germline ends. The chain's CDR3 is CASSLGEVYNEQFF. The CDR3, as DNA: TGTGCCAGCAGCCTCGGAGAGGTATACAATGAGCAGTTCTTC.

This clonotype was observed a handful of times. This rearrangement joins TRBV7-2 to TRBJ2-3; D is possibly TRBD1 (6 bases). Trimming shortened V by 3 bases and J by 0 bases, and 13 bases separated the two germline ends. The CDR3 is 16 residues long. The germline V gene has CDR1 SGHTA and CDR2 FQGNSA. As DNA, the CDR3 is TGTGCCAGCAGCTTTAGGACAGCCCCTAGCACAGATACGCAGTATTTT. It is translated as CASSFRTAPSTDTQYF.

As regards this clonotype: One junction end does not reproduce the germline sequence, and a read error may be involved. The chain recombines TRBV5-1 with TRBJ1-2, with no clear D. CDR1 is SGHRS and CDR2 is YFSETQ in the germline V gene. The CDR3 length is 11 residues. CDR3 in DNA: TGCGCCAGCAGCGAGGGTCCTCTGTCTGCCTTC. Its translation: CASSEGPLSAF.

The sample holds many counts of this clonotype. The chain has TRBV6-5 and TRBJ2-2, with 9 bases identical to TRBD1. V trimming: 2 bases; J trimming: 4 bases; junction bases outside the gene matches: 14. Germline CDR1 reads MNHEY; CDR2 reads SVGAGI. The CDR3 loop spans 19 amino acids. The CDR3 sequence: CASSYGSLQGAEVTGELFF. The CDR3 DNA reads TGTGCCAGCAGTTACGGTTCCCTACAGGGGGCCGAGGTCACCGGGGAGCTGTTTTTT.

J is TRBJ1-5 and V is TRBV6-6; maybe TRBD1 (6 bases). Germline lookup yields CDR1 MNHNY and CDR2 SVGAGI (reference sequence). The CDR3 spans 15 residues. With 6 bases removed from V and 1 base from J, the gap between germline ends came to 13 bases. The CDR3 loop is CASSLFQGSNQPQHF. The DNA for the CDR3 is TGTGCCAGCAGCCTATTCCAGGGGAGCAATCAGCCCCAGCATTTT.

This chain uses TRBV29-1 with TRBJ1-1, with D maybe TRBD1 (5 bases). Per the germline V gene, CDR1 is SQVTM and CDR2 is ANQGSEA. The CDR3 is made up of 12 amino acids. The V gene lost 4 bases and the J gene lost 5 bases, with 11 bases spanning the gap. The CDR3 loop reads CSVGEDTTEAFF. In DNA, the CDR3 is TGCAGCGTTGGGGAGGACACGACTGAAGCTTTCTTT.

This chain joins TRBV19 and TRBJ2-3, with 11 bases identical to TRBD1. This CDR3 contains 16 residues. V shed 6 bases and J 3 bases; nucleotides not matched to a gene: 8. CDR1 is LNHDA and CDR2 is SQIVND in the germline V gene (reference sequence). In nucleotides, the CDR3 is TGTGCCAGTAGGGAAGGACAGGGGGCCCAAACAGATACGCAGTATTTT. It encodes CASREGQGAQTDTQYF.